These T cell receptor beta chains were read from a single sample in a study of T cells in Graves' hyperthyroidism and ophthalmopathy. TCRdb used MiXCR to reprocess the multiplex PCR reads, holding one entry per CDR3 protein. The sample includes some 600,000 distinct CDR3 sequences, more than 11% of them seen just once. The specimen sequenced was blood. The receptors originated from a woman aged 30 to 39 with Graves' hyperthyroidism that later progressed to Graves' ophthalmopathy. Both conserved end residues are part of each CDR3. Part of the rows lack a size; the others show once, few, many or a class for expanded clones.

V gene	clone size	J gene	CDR3 protein
TRBV14	.	TRBJ2-3	CASSQEVLATTDTQYF
TRBV30	many	TRBJ1-4	CAWTPPIKVANEKLFF
TRBV11-2	many	TRBJ2-1	CASSRLAGGKGNEQFF
TRBV18	.	TRBJ2-3	CASSPSSGTDTQYF
TRBV28	few	TRBJ2-2	CASSLDRGELFF
TRBV6-1	many	TRBJ1-4	CASSHGQGDEKLFF
TRBV2	many	TRBJ1-3	CASSEAGTALNTIYF
TRBV30	.	TRBJ2-1	CAWARGAGDGNEQFF
TRBV6-2/TRBV6-3	.	TRBJ2-3	CASAGTSGIASTDTQYF
TRBV20-1	.	TRBJ1-5	CSARFAGGTQPQHF
TRBV12-3/TRBV12-4	many	TRBJ1-1	CASGIGGADTEAFF
TRBV7-8	many	TRBJ2-1	CASSLVGARSYNEQFF
TRBV18	.	TRBJ2-2	CASSPVTFGGRNTGELFF
TRBV3-1	.	TRBJ1-6	CASSQEGGGAYGTYNSPLHF
TRBV12-3/TRBV12-4	.	TRBJ2-3	CASSLSGRTTDTQYF
TRBV18	many	TRBJ2-2	CASSSRRDTGELFF
TRBV29-1	few	TRBJ1-2	CSVSWVGWTGFSTNYGYTF
TRBV12-3/TRBV12-4	.	TRBJ1-6	CASSFASRANSPLHF
TRBV20-1	.	TRBJ2-7	CSAKPGGKSYEQYF
TRBV20-1	few	TRBJ2-3	CSARESSGTDTQYF
TRBV19	many	TRBJ2-1	CASSRTRDRDYNEQFF
TRBV7-2	many	TRBJ2-4	CASSASQNIQYF
TRBV6-1	.	TRBJ1-5	CASSEGVHQPQHF
TRBV7-3	.	TRBJ2-2	CASSLGGPFYEQYFGPGTGELFF
TRBV25-1	.	TRBJ1-2	CASSDPDRANYGYTF
TRBV7-8	few	TRBJ2-7	CASSSRQGGTYEQYF
TRBV28	many	TRBJ1-1	CASIGGTTTEAFF
TRBV7-2	many	TRBJ2-1	CASSSRHSFPNEQFF
TRBV9	.	TRBJ2-1	CASSVSGPTPSSYNEQFF
TRBV20-1	many	TRBJ2-2	CSARAGSGELFF
TRBV20-1	few	TRBJ2-1	CSARNTGTGGDEQFF